This TCR beta chain was recorded in a study of CD8 T cell repertoires and HIV-1 epitope variants. Turning to the study itself: Separate wells received one of Twenty-five Gag or Nef variant peptides. 1M T cells were kept uncultured as a baseline.

This clone was detected only a few times. Its antigen is currently unknown. Germline V gene lookup returns CDR1 MNHEY and CDR2 SMNVEV (reference sequence). With V trimmed by 5 bases and J by 2 bases, 6 bases remained unmatched. There are 15 residues in the CDR3. Sequencing of TCR beta CDR3 used immunoSEQ survey depth. The assay was immunoSEQ multiplex PCR, and TCRdb's table has in-frame clones only and misses some. This sample yields fewer than 4,500 clones, of which 65% to 70% are seen a single time; 35% to 55% belongs to the top ten. The TCR was taken from a male donor with HIV. Sequencing was done on a sample of cultured CD8+ T cells derived from PBMCs. The rearrangement links TRBV27 to TRBJ1-3; 7 bases map to TRBD1. Written as DNA, the CDR3 is TGTGCCAGCAGTCAAACCGGGACAGCTGGAAACACCATATATTTT. Protein sequence: CASSQTGTAGNTIYF.